This T cell receptor (beta chain) derives from a study of identical twins. The CDR3 runs 15 residues. The V end was cut by 1 base, the J end by 2 bases, with 10 bases between. The germline gives CDR1 SGHTA, CDR2 FQGNSA. This clonotype was counted many times. Its antigen remains unidentified. Regarding the study as a whole: Alpha sequences out of frame and shared by twins had excess low generation probability. In monozygotic twins, models underestimated the sharing of out-of-frame TCR alpha. In drawing conclusions, the study used cross-sectional statistical analysis and did not follow the same donors.

TCRdb used MiXCR to reprocess the 5' RACE reads, holding one entry per CDR3 protein. The sample holds around 250,000 distinct CDR3 sequences; about 8.9% are singletons and the top ten take 3%. The same data also contributed to another study, on yellow fever vaccine responses in identical twins.

The genes are TRBV7-2 and TRBJ2-3; maybe TRBD1 (5 bases). The origin of this receptor is a woman between 18 and 30 years old in good health. Source material: CD8+ T cells sorted from blood. The CDR3 DNA follows: TGTGCCAGCAGCTTAGAAGGGGCTCACACAGATACGCAGTATTTT. Protein sequence: CASSLEGAHTDTQYF. The whole variable domain, filled in from reference TRBV7-2 and TRBJ2-3, reads GAGVSQSPSNKVTEKGKDVELRCDPISGHTALYWYRQSLGQGLEFLIYFQGNSAPDKSGLPSDRFSAERTGGSVSTLTIQRTQQEDSAVYLCASSLEGAHTDTQYFGPGTRLTVL.